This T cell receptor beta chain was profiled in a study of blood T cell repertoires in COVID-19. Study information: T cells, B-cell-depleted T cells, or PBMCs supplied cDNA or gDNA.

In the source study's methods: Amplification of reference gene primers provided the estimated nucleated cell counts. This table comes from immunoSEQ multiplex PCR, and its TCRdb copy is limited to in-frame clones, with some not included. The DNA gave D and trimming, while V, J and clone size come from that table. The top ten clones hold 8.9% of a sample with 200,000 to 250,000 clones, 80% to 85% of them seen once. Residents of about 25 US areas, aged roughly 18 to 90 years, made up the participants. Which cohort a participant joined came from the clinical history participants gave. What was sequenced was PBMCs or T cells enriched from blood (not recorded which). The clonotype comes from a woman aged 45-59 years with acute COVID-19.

The CDR3 loop is CASSYSFGQPQHF. The CDR3 coding sequence is TGTGCCAGCAGTTACTCATTCGGTCAGCCCCAGCATTTT. V and J are TRBV6-5 and TRBJ1-5; no reliable D call. The CDR3 is made up of 13 amino acids. The germline gives CDR1 MNHEY, CDR2 SVGAGI. V lost 0 bases, J lost 6 bases, and 6 bases lay in between.